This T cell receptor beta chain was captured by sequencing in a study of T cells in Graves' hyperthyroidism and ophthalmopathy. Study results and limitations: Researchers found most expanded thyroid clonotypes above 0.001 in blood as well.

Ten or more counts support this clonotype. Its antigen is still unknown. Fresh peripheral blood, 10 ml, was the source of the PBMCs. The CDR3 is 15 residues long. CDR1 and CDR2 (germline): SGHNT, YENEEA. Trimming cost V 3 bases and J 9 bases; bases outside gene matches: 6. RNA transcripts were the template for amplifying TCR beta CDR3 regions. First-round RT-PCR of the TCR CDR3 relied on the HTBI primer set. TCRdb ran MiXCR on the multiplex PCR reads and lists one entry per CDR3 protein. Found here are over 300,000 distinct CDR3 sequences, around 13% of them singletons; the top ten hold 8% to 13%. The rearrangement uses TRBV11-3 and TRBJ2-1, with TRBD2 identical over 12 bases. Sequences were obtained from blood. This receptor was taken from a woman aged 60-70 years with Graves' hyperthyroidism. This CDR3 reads CASSFRTSGIREQFF. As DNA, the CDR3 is TGTGCCAGCAGCTTCCGGACTAGCGGGATTCGTGAGCAGTTCTTC.